The 13 T cell receptor beta chains below come from one sample, sequenced in a study of cytomegalovirus exposure and HLA in healthy donors. The PCR ran on 60 Vbeta and 13 Jbeta primers. Profiled with immunoSEQ multiplex PCR; TCRdb holds only in-frame clones, not every one. The sample lists approximately 110,000 clones, around 72% occurring once. What was sequenced was PBMCs. The source is a man under 40 in good health and CMV-seronegative.

The chain links TRBV25-1 to TRBJ1-4, with D maybe TRBD1 (5 bases). The germline V gene encodes CDR1 MGHDK and CDR2 SYGVNS. V was shortened by 7 bases and J by 7 bases, with 13 bases between the two germline ends. CDR3 length equals 13 residues. The CDR3 loop is CASTGGNGEKLFF. The DNA for the CDR3 is TGTGCCAGCACGGGGGGGAATGGTGAAAAACTGTTTTTT.

The chain couples TRBV20-1 to TRBJ2-1; a weak D match, TRBD2 (6 bases). Between the trimmed V and J ends, which lost 6 bases and 5 bases, there was a span of 8 bases. Germline-derived CDR1 and CDR2 are DFQATT and SNEGSKA (reference sequence). The CDR3 runs 11 residues. CDR3 residues: CSAGGNNEQFF. In nucleotides, the CDR3 is TGCAGTGCGGGGGGAAACAATGAGCAGTTCTTC.

V and J are TRBV6-1 and TRBJ1-2; 7 nucleotides line up with TRBD1. CDR3 length: 14 residues. With 6 bases clipped from V and 4 bases from J, the junction kept 8 bases outside the gene matches. Germline CDR1 and CDR2: MNHNS and SASEGT. The CDR3 region has the DNA TGTGCCAGCAGCCTAAACAGGGGAGGCTATGGCTACACCTTC. Amino acids: CASSLNRGGYGYTF.

V usage is TRBV18 and J usage is TRBJ2-7; D may be TRBD2 (5 bases). Germline V gene data show CDR1 as KGHSH and CDR2 as LQKENI. V was trimmed by 5 bases and J by 3 bases, leaving 11 bases between them. CDR3 length: 13 amino acids. The chain's CDR3 is CASSSGNDYEQYF. The CDR3 DNA reads TGTGCCAGCTCATCCGGGAACGACTACGAGCAGTACTTC.

This rearrangement joins TRBV19 to TRBJ1-2; 7 bases map to TRBD1. This CDR3 spans 16 amino acids. V lost 4 bases to trimming and J lost 0 bases; unmatched junction nucleotides: 8. Germline lookup yields CDR1 LNHDA and CDR2 SQIVND (reference sequence). This CDR3 reads CASSKGQESPNYGYTF. The CDR3 DNA is TGTGCCAGTAGTAAAGGACAGGAGTCCCCTAACTATGGCTACACCTTC. The full variable domain, its missing parts supplied by reference TRBV19 and TRBJ1-2, is DGGITQSPKYLFRKEGQNVTLSCEQNLNHDAMYWYRQDPGQGLRLIYYSQIVNDFQKGDIAEGYSVSREKKESFPLTVTSAQKNPTAFYLCASSKGQESPNYGYTFGSGTRLTVV.

The chain carries TRBV5-1 and TRBJ2-5, with 8 nucleotides matching TRBD2. V trimming: 4 bases; J trimming: 0 bases; junction bases outside the gene matches: 2. Germline V gene sequence: CDR1 SGHRS, CDR2 YFSETQ. CDR3 size: 14 residues. The CDR3 here is CASSIAGYQETQYF. The CDR3 DNA follows: TGCGCCAGCAGCATAGCGGGGTACCAAGAGACCCAGTACTTC.

The V and J genes are TRBV7-8 and TRBJ2-2, with TRBD1 identical over 9 bases. The CDR3 extends over 16 amino acids. Germline lookup yields CDR1 SGHVS and CDR2 FQNEAQ. Losses at the gene ends were 5 bases for V and 6 bases for J; bases not matched to a gene: 10. CDR3 sequence (DNA): TGTGCCAGCAGCCTACGACAGGGGGTCTTAGCCGGGGAGCTGTTTTTT. Its protein product is CASSLRQGVLAGELFF.

This clone was counted a few times. The chain recombines TRBV29-1 with TRBJ2-6; maybe TRBD2 (6 bases). The CDR3 extends over 17 amino acids. V lost 0 bases and J lost 0, with 12 bases in between. Germline loops: CDR1 SQVTM, CDR2 ANQGSEA. As DNA, the CDR3 is TGCAGCGTTGAAGACCCGGGGAGGAGCTCTGGGGCCAACGTCCTGACTTTC. It is translated as CSVEDPGRSSGANVLTF.

In nucleotides, the CDR3 is TGCGCCAGCAGTGAGATTATGAGGTTGAGCAATCAGCCCCAGCATTTT. It codes for CASSEIMRLSNQPQHF. The chain uses TRBV10-2 and TRBJ1-5; D is unresolved. Germline CDR1 is WSHSY and CDR2 is SAAADI. Deletions cut 2 bases from V and 1 base from J, with 12 bases between. The CDR3 is made up of 16 amino acids.

This chain joins TRBV27 and TRBJ1-2; 9 bases line up with TRBD1. The CDR3 runs 16 residues. With 2 bases clipped from V and 4 bases from J, the junction kept 8 bases outside the gene matches. From germline, CDR1 is MNHEY and CDR2 SMNVEV (reference sequence). The CDR3 region has the DNA TGTGCCAGCAGTTTAACTTGGGGGGACAGGGTCTATGGCTACACCTTC. Translated: CASSLTWGDRVYGYTF.

V and J are TRBV13 and TRBJ1-3, with D hard to call. Between the trimmed V and J ends, which lost 3 bases and 4 bases, there was a span of 4 bases. This CDR3 comprises 12 residues. Germline V CDR1 and CDR2: PRHDT, FYEKMQ (reference sequence). CDR3 in amino acids: CASSFLGNTIYF. The CDR3 DNA reads as TGTGCCAGCAGCTTCTTAGGAAACACCATATATTTT.

The CDR3 sequence: CASSFAYDYGYTF. Here the CDR3 DNA reads TGCGCCAGCAGCTTTGCGTACGACTATGGCTACACCTTC. This rearrangement joins TRBV5-1 to TRBJ1-2; D unresolved. V was trimmed by 2 bases and J by 3 bases, leaving 8 bases between them. Per the germline V gene, CDR1 is SGHRS and CDR2 is YFSETQ. The CDR3 is 13 residues long.

This clone appeared a single time. The chain is built from TRBV5-1 and TRBJ2-7, with TRBD1 identical over 9 bases. CDR1 is SGHRS, CDR2 YFSETQ, per germline. V shed 5 bases and J 6 bases; nucleotides not matched to a gene: 6. This CDR3 comprises 13 residues. The CDR3 sequence: CASRTGTGTEQYF. The CDR3 DNA reads TGCGCCAGCAGAACCGGGACAGGGACCGAGCAGTACTTC.